The 4 T cell receptor beta chains listed next were all sequenced from one sample in a study of human T cells and chemical hapten exposure. TCRdb processed the RACE reads anew with MiXCR; each CDR3 protein has one entry. This table holds a few hundred thousand distinct CDR3 sequences, approximately 7.5% found once. As to time point: pre-sensitization, week 0. Treatment specified: therapeutic diphenylcyclopropenone sensitization with weekly scalp DPC. The sample in question was whole blood, obtained in connection with sensitization to the hapten diphenylcyclopropenone (DPC). The receptors here all came from a man aged 18 to 30 with alopecia areata. Some clones in this sample may be carry-over from other donors' samples.

In its sample, this clonotype was seen a few times. The V gene is TRBV29-1, the J gene TRBJ2-1; 7 bases line up with TRBD1. J was trimmed by 4 bases and V by 8 bases; bases with no gene match: 11. Germline V lookup: CDR1 SQVTM, CDR2 ANQGSEA. This CDR3 is 14 amino acids long. The chain's CDR3 is CSLTGTASYNEQFF. Written as DNA, the CDR3 is TGCAGCCTTACCGGGACAGCCTCTTACAATGAGCAGTTCTTC.

This clonotype was observed a handful of times. V gene TRBV12-3 or TRBV12-4 combines with J gene TRBJ2-7, with D maybe TRBD2 (5 bases). The CDR3 is 17 residues long. V lost 6 bases and J 5 bases, leaving 26 bases between the germline ends. The CDR3: CASSSRVSAVEGDEQYF. The CDR3, as DNA: TGTGCCAGCAGCTCGAGGGTTTCGGCTGTGGAAGGTGACGAGCAGTACTTC.

Only a few counts were recorded for this clonotype. This chain joins TRBV20-1 and TRBJ2-2, with 8 bases fitting TRBD1. Germline assignment: CDR1 DFQATT and CDR2 SNEGSKA (reference sequence). The CDR3 totals 16 residues. Unmatched junction bases numbered 13, after V lost 6 bases and J lost 4 bases. The CDR3 sequence: CSAHRPRQGSTGELFF. The CDR3 DNA reads TGCAGTGCGCATCGGCCCAGACAGGGGAGCACCGGGGAGCTGTTTTTT.

The table lists this clonotype with a few counts. The chain recombines TRBV3-1 with TRBJ2-1, with 9 positions matching TRBD1. Trimming removed 4 bases from V and 7 bases from J; junction bases left unmatched: 2. The CDR3 runs to 13 residues. From germline, CDR1 is LGHDT and CDR2 YNNKEL (reference sequence). For the CDR3, the DNA is TGTGCCAGCAGCCGGGACAGGGAGAATGAGCAGTTCTTC. Protein product: CASSRDRENEQFF.